This T cell receptor (beta chain) was identified during a study of regulatory T cells in long-lasting Graves disease. General study findings and limits: Since the sample size was small, accuracy may have been reduced. The persistent group shared fewer than 3,500 public clonotypes, more than the 950 to 1,000 shared by new patients.

This clonotype was seen ten or more times. The antigen remains unidentified. Arm-PCR of CDR3 regions and iRepertoire HTBI primers were the basis on which TCR beta libraries were built. TCRdb processed the multiplex PCR reads anew with MiXCR; each CDR3 protein has one entry. The table has about 470,000 distinct CDR3 sequences, roughly 20% seen once. The ends were cut back, 2 bases at V and 9 bases at J, with 17 bases in the middle. This CDR3 has 16 amino acids. Germline-derived CDR1 and CDR2 are ENHRY and SYGVKD. As to time point: persistent/refractory GD, antithyroid drugs over 5 years with positive TRAb. Scientists built the TCR library using RNA that was extracted from PBMCs.

This sample comprised peripheral blood mononuclear cells (PBMCs), obtained when the disease was refractory, from a patient treated with antithyroid drugs. The V and J genes are TRBV10-3 and TRBJ1-6; D might be TRBD1 (6 bases). The receptor's source is a female donor with Graves disease. In DNA form, the CDR3 reads TGTGCCATCAGTGAGACCGGACAGAGGGCCGGTTCACCCCTCCACTTT. Protein product: CAISETGQRAGSPLHF.